The T cell receptor beta chain under discussion was sequenced for a study of radiotherapy plus CTLA-4 blockade in lung cancer. Turning to the study itself: Disease control was present in 30% to 40% of patients, and objective responses in around 18%.

Study-level results: In blood, early T cell clone dynamics reportedly predicted response best, together with interferon-beta.

Note on this clone: Its specificity is not known.

Germline CDR1 reads GTSNPN; CDR2 reads SVGIG (reference sequence). This CDR3 comprises 15 residues. The V end lost 0 bases, the J end lost 0 bases, and 11 bases lay between the germline ends. Profiled with immunoSEQ multiplex PCR; TCRdb holds only in-frame clones, not every one. The repertoire consists of approximately 77,000 clones, with 70% to 85% occurring once and the leading ten covering approximately 0.73%. This sequence was found in a human donor with non-small cell lung cancer who had stable disease on radiotherapy plus ipilimumab. The rearrangement joins TRBV30 to TRBJ1-1; D possibly corresponds to TRBD1 (6 bases). The input for sequencing was peripheral blood, taken from a patient treated with radiotherapy plus ipilimumab. The DNA of the CDR3 is TGTGCCTGGAGTGTACCTGGACAGATGAACACTGAAGCTTTCTTT. Translation: CAWSVPGQMNTEAFF.